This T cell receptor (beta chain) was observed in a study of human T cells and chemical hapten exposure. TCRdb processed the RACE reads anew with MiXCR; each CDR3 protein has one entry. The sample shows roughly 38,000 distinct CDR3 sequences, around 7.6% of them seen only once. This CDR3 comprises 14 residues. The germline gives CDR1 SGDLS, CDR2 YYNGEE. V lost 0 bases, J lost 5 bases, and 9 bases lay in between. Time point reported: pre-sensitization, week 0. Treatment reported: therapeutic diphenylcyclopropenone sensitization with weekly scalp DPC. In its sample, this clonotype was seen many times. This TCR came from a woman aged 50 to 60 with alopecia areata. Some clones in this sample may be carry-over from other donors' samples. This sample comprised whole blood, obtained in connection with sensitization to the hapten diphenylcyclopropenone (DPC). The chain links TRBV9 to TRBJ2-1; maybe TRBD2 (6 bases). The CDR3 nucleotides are TGTGCCAGCAGCGTAGGGACTAACAACAATGAGCAGTTCTTC. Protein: CASSVGTNNNEQFF.